This TCR beta chain was obtained from a study of blood T cells in healthy people across ages (dated by TCRdb to about 2015). With respect to the entire study: Template switching captured roughly one uniquely barcoded TCR beta cDNA molecule per two T cells in model experiments. Age-related changes in TCR beta repertoire diversity were measured in the study by deep sequencing normalized with unique cDNA molecular identifiers. The donors were split into four age groups: young (average 16 years), middle-aged (roughly 39), aged (around 67) and long-lived (approximately 80). To avoid experimental bias, donors of different ages were distributed randomly across sequencing lanes. The study analyzed two additional independent replicas of 1 million unique cDNA reads from the same blood draw for two donors, one aged 18 to 30 and one aged 80 or older. Here is what the overall study found, with its caveats: The percentage of naive T cells measured by flow cytometry correlated strongly with observed TCR beta diversity. Bulk unsorted PBMC profiling prevented conclusive comparison of naive and antigen-experienced compartments. Compared with the aged group, the long-lived group had more naive CD4+ T cells, fewer expanded clones and increased TCR diversity, suggesting age selection. As age increased, observed TCR beta diversity per million T cells dropped in a roughly linear way, and a significant reduction was already evident by age about 40. Because donor CMV infection status was unknown, age-related changes in expanded clonotypes were potentially confounded. Estimates of total diversity from one million sequenced T cells were regarded as lower bounds and underestimates.

Systemically healthy Caucasian individuals from Russia, about 38 in total and aged roughly 6 to 100 years, were included as donors. Ten milliliters of peripheral blood were drawn from each donor into EDTA-treated Vacutainer tubes. Ficoll-Paque density-gradient centrifugation was used to isolate PBMCs, with at least 6 million per sample. Trizol reagent was used to extract total RNA from the PBMCs, yielding at least 5.5 micrograms per sample. Naive CD45RAhigh/CD27high T cell percentages were measured by flow cytometry on a PBMC aliquot from every donor. Library creation used 5' RACE. TCRdb records Illumina HiSeq 2500 as the sequencer. A second roughly 7 to 11 cycle PCR used a sample-barcoded 5' primer and a J-beta primer mix. Each TCR beta cDNA molecule received a unique molecular identifier from a template-switch 5' adaptor carrying 12 random nucleotides. Each sample yielded at least 3 million CDR3-containing paired-end reads. First-strand cDNA was synthesized from all RNA with the Mint cDNA synthesis kit, primed by a TRBC-specific oligonucleotide. After uracil-DNA glycosylase treatment, a first 18-cycle PCR used universal primers M1SS and BC2_uni_R on all cDNA. Per the original workflow: For normalization, 1 million high-quality reads, each with a distinct molecular identifier, were randomly selected from each sample. Instead of being binned into consensus sequences, reads that shared molecular identifiers were thrown out. MiTCR, set to a Q25 quality threshold and the strictest error-elimination algorithm, was used for CDR3 identification, clonotype clustering and error correction. Lower-bound total TCR beta diversity was estimated with a nonparametric unseen species model using Euler transformation. TCRdb reprocessed the public reads (quality trimming at Q25 with fastp, clone calling with MiXCR) and kept in-frame beta chains. Each record represents a unique CDR3 protein, reported with the most common genes and DNA among its rows. Here the V and J calls rest on TCRdb's processing, not on the authors' analysis. Across this sample there are hundreds of thousands of distinct CDR3 sequences, with 56% seen only once. The top ten hold around 24% of the sample.

Comments on this clonotype: Its recognized antigen is unknown. One junction end does not reproduce the germline sequence, and a read error may be involved.

CDR1 and CDR2, per the germline V gene, are LGHNA and YSLEER. The cysteine opens and the phenylalanine closes a CDR3 of 13 amino acids. The retained sequence is limited to the CDR3, 39 bases, with the frame set at the first base. The sequencing input was blood. The rearrangement joined TRBV4-3 to TRBJ1-4, with TRBD1 tentatively as D gene (5 bases match). This receptor was obtained from a man aged 35 to 55 in good health. The nucleotide sequence is TGCGCCAGCAGCCAAGATTACGGGACCAAACAGTTTTTT. Its translation reads: CASSQDYGTKQFF.